This T cell receptor beta chain was recovered during a study of cytomegalovirus exposure and HLA in healthy donors (dated 2017 in TCRdb). For context, the study as a whole: According to a later analysis, the roughly 130 validation repertoires were produced on the same platform as the 700 or so repertoires of the first cohort. The study aimed to test whether signatures of past pathogen exposure could be identified by cataloging public T cell receptors. In addition to the first cohort of 666 subjects, a separate validation cohort of approximately 120 different subjects was used. To predict cytomegalovirus infection status, the study combined high-throughput TCR immunosequencing, statistical association of individual TCRs with disease status, and machine learning. General study outcomes and caveats: Of the cluster scores, 90% to 95% were above 0 in a later analysis, which found that TCRs clustered in the first cohort also tended to co-occur in the 120 validation repertoires. Most TCR sequences were seen in very few donors, while some public TCRs were found in many individuals. It was suggested by the authors that the approach could potentially be generalized to other disease states and immunological phenotypes. In vitro tests confirmed that a few of the cytomegalovirus-associated TCR beta chains recognize cytomegalovirus antigens. Cytomegalovirus status was reported to be diagnosed by the classifier with high specificity and sensitivity in both the original and validation cohorts. The study listed around 160 TCR beta chains as associated with cytomegalovirus. The validation cohort had no HLA typing available for a later analysis, so co-occurrence within that cohort was assessed over all 130 or so repertoires.

The cysteine opens and the phenylalanine closes a CDR3 of 14 amino acids. Just the 42-base CDR3 DNA is kept, in frame starting at base 1. Trimming takes 4 bases from V and 4 bases from J, and the germline ends sit 14 bases apart. CDR1 MGHRA and CDR2 YSYEKL were looked up in the germline V gene. This clone showed up just once. Its antigen specificity is not known. The record has no base qualities; no much larger clone is one base away. Donors formed part of the validation cohort, which comprised 120 subjects and was distinct from the first cohort of fewer than 750 subjects. Library prep was done by the immunoSEQ multiplex PCR assay. The source study handled its data this way. A statistical classification framework was built for diagnosing cytomegalovirus status from the catalog of TCR beta chain sequences. Sourced from immuneACCESS, this table was stored by TCRdb with only in-frame sequences that have V and J called. A share of the clones is absent; for the studies checked, an unresolved V gene accounts for under half, and the remainder has no known explanation. The D gene and trimming were derived from the DNA, and the V and J assignments and clone size from that table. This sample lists 71,000 or so clones; roughly 94% were detected once. 1.4% of the sample belongs to the ten largest clones.

Sequencing was performed on PBMCs. The TCR sequence derives from a man between 18 and 35 years old in good health and CMV-seropositive. The chain links TRBV4-1 with TRBJ2-7, and perhaps TRBD1 as D gene, on 5 matching bases. The CDR3 corresponds to CASSLLTPGYEQYF. The nucleotide sequence is TGCGCCAGCAGCCTCCTGACTCCAGGGTACGAGCAGTACTTC.